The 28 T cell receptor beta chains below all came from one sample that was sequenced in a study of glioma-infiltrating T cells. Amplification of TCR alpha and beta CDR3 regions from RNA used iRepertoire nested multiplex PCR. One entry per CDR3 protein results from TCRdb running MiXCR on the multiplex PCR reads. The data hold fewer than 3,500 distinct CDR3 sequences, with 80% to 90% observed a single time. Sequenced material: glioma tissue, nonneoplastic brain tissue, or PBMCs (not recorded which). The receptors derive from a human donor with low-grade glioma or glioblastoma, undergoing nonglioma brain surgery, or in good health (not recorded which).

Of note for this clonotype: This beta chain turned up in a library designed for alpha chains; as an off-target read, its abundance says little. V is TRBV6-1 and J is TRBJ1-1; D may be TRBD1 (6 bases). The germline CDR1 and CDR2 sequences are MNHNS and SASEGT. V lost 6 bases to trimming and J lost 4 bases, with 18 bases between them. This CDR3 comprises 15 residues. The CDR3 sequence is CASRKMGGRGTEAFF. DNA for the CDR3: TGTGCCAGCAGAAAAATGGGGGGCCGGGGCACTGAAGCTTTCTTT.

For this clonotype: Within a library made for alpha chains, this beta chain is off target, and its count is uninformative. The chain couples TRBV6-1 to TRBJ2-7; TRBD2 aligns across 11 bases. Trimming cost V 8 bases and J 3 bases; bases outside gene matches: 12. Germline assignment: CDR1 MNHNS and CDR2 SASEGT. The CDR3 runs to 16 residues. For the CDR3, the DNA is TGTGCCAGCCGACCAAGACCGGGACTAGCGGTCTACGAGCAGTACTTC. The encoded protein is CASRPRPGLAVYEQYF.

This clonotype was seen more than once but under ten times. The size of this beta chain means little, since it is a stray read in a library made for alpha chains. The CDR3 region has the DNA TGTGCCAGCAGCGACCGGGACAGGAGTACTTCTAGCACAGATACGCAGTATTTT. Protein product: CASSDRDRSTSSTDTQYF. The chain joins TRBV27 to TRBJ2-3; 8 bases line up with TRBD1. The ends lost 6 bases at V and 0 bases at J; junction bases unmatched: 14. Germline CDR1 and CDR2: MNHEY and SMNVEV (reference sequence). This CDR3 has 18 residues.

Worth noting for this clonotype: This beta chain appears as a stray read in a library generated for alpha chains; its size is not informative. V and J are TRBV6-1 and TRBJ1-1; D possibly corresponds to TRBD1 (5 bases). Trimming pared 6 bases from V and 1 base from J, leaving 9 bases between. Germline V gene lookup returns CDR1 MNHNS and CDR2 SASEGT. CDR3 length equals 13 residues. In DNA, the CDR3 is TGTGCCAGCAGAAGAGACAGGAACACTGAAGCTTTCTTT. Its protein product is CASRRDRNTEAFF.

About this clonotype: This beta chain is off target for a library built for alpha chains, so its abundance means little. CDR3 amino acids: CASIGFSDTEAFF. In DNA, the CDR3 is TGTGCCAGCATAGGTTTTTCCGACACTGAAGCTTTCTTT. The chain recombines TRBV6-1 with TRBJ1-1; no clear D. The CDR3 totals 13 residues. CDR1 is MNHNS, CDR2 SASEGT, per germline. V was trimmed by 7 bases and J by 3 bases, leaving 12 bases between them.

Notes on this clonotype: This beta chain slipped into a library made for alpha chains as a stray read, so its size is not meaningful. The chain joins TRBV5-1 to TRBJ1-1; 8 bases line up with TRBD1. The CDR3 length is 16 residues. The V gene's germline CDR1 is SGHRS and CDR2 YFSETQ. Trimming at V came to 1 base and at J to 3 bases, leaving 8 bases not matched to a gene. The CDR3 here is CASSLFLRGPDTEAFF. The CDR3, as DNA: TGCGCCAGCAGCTTGTTCCTCAGGGGGCCTGACACTGAAGCTTTCTTT.

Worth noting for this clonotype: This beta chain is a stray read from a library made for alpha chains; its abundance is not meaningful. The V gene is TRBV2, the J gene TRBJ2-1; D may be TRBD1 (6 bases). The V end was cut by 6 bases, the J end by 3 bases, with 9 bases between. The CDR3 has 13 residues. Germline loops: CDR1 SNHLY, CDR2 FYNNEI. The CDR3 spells CASSRDNYNEQFF. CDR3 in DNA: TGTGCCAGCAGCCGGGACAACTACAATGAGCAGTTCTTC.

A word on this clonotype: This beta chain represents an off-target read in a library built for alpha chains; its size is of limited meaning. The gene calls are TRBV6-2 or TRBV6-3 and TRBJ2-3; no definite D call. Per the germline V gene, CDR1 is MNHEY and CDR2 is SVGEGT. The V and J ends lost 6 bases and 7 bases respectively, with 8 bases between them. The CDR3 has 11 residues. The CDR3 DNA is TGTGCCAGCAGACTGGCTCATACGCAGTATTTT. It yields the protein CASRLAHTQYF.

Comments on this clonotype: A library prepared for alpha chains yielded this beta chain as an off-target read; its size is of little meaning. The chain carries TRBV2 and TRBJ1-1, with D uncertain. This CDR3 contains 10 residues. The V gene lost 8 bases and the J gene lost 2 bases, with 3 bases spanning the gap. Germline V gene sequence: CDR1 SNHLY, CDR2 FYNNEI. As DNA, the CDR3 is TGTGCCAGCTTTAACACTGAAGCTTTCTTT. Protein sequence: CASFNTEAFF.

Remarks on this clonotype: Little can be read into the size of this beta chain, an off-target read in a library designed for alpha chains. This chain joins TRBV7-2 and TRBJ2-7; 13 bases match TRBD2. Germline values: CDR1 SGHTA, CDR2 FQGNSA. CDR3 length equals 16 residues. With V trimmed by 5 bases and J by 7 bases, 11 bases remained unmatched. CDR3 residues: CASSPITSGRAGEQYF. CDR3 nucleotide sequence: TGTGCCAGCAGCCCGATAACTAGCGGGAGGGCCGGTGAGCAGTACTTC.

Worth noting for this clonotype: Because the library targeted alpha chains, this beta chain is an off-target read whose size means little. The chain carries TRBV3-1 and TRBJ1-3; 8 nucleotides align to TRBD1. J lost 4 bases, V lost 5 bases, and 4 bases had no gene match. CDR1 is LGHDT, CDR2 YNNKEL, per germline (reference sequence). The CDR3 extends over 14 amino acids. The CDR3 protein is CASSARQGGNTIYF. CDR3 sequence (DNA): TGTGCCAGCAGCGCCCGACAGGGGGGAAACACCATATATTTT.

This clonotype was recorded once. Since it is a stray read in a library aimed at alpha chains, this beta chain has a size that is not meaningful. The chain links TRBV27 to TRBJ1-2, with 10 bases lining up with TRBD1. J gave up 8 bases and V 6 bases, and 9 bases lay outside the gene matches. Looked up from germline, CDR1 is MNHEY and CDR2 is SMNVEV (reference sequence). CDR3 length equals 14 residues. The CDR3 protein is CASSLTGGASGYTF. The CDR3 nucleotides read TGTGCCAGCAGCCTGACAGGGGGCGCATCGGGCTACACCTTC.

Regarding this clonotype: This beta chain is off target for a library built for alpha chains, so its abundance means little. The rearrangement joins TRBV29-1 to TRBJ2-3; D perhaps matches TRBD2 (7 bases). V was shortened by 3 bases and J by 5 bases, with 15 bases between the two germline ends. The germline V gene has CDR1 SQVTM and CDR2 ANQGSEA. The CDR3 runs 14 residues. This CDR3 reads CSVDGGGLLDTQYF. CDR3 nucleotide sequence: TGCAGCGTTGATGGCGGGGGCCTATTAGATACGCAGTATTTT.

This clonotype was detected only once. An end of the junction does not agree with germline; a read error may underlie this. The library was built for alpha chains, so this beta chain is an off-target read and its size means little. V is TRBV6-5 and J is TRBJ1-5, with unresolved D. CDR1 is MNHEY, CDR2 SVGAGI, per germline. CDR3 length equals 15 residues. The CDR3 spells CASSFRPVSYQPQHF. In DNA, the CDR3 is TGTGCCAGCAGTTTTAGACCGGTTAGCTATCAGCCCCAGCATTTT.

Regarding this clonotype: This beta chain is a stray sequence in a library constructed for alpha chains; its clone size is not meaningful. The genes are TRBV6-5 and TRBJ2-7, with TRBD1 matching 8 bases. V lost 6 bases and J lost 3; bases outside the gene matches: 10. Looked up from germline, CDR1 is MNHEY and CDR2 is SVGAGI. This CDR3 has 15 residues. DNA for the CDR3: TGTGCCAGCAGATTAGGCGGGACAGGCATCTACGAGCAGTACTTC. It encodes CASRLGGTGIYEQYF.

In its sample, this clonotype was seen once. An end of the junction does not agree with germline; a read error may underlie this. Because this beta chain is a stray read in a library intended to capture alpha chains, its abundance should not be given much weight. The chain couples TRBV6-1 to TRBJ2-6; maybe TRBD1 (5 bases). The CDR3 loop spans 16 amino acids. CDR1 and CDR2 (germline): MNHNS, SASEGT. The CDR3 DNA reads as TGTGCCAGCAGTGTAGCACAATTCTCTGGGGCCTACGTCCTGACTTTC. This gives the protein CASSVAQFSGAYVLTF.

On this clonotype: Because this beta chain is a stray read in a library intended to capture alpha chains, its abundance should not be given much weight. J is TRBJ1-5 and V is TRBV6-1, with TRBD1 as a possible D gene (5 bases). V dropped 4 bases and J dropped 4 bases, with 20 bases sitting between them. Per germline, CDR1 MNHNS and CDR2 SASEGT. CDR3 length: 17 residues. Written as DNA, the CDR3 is TGTGCCAGCAGTGGGGACCGAGAAGGAGGGGTTAATCAGCCCCAGCATTTT. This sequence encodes CASSGDREGGVNQPQHF.

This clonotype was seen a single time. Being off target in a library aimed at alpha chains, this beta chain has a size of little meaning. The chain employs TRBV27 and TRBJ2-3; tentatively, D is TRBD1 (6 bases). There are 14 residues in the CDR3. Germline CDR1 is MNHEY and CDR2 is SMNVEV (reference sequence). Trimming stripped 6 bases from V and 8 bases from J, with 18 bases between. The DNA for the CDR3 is TGTGCCAGCAGACCGACAGGAGATCACAGTACGCAGTATTTT. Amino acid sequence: CASRPTGDHSTQYF.

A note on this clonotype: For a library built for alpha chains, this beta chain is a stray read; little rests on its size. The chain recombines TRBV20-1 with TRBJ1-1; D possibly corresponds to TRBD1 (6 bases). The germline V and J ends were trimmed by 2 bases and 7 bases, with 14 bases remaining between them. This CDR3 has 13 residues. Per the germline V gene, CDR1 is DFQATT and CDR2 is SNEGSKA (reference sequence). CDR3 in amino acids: CSARSIGTNEAFF. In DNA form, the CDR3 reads TGCAGTGCTAGAAGCATCGGGACAAATGAAGCTTTCTTT.

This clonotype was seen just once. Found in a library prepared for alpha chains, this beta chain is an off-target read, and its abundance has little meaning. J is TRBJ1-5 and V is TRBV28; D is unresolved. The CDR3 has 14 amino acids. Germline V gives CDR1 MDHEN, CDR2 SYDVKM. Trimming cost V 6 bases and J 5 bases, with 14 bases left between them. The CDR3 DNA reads TGTGCCAGCAGCCAATGGGGTCCGGATCAGCCCCAGCATTTT. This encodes CASSQWGPDQPQHF.

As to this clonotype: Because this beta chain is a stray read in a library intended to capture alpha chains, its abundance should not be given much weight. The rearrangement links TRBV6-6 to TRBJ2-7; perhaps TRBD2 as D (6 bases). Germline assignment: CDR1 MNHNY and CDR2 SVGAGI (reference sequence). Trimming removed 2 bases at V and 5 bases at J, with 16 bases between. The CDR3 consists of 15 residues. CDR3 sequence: CASSYAGLTLNEQYF. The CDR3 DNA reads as TGTGCCAGCAGTTACGCCGGACTAACTCTTAACGAGCAGTACTTC.

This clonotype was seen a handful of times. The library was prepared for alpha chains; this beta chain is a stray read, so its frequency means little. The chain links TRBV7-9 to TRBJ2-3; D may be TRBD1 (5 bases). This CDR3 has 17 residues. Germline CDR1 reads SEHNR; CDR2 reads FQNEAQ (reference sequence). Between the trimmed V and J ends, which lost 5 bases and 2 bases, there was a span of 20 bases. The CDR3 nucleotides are TGTGCCAGCAGCCCGCCCCTCGACAGAACAATCACAGATACGCAGTATTTT. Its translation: CASSPPLDRTITDTQYF.

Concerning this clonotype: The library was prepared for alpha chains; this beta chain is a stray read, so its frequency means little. The CDR3 reads CASNPGKAPMETQYF. The CDR3 DNA is TGTGCCAGCAATCCGGGAAAGGCCCCCATGGAGACCCAGTACTTC. This chain joins TRBV25-1 and TRBJ2-5; possible D gene TRBD2, 5 bases. This CDR3 spans 15 amino acids. Trimming removed 7 bases at V and 5 bases at J, with 20 bases between. Germline V lookup: CDR1 MGHDK, CDR2 SYGVNS.

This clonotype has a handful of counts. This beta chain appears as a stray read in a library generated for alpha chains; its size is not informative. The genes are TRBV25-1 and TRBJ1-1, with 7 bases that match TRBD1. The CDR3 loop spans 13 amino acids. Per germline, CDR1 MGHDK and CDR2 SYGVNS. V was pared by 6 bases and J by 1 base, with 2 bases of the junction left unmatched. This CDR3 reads CASRGTENTEAFF. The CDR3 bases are TGTGCCAGCAGGGGGACAGAGAACACTGAAGCTTTCTTT.

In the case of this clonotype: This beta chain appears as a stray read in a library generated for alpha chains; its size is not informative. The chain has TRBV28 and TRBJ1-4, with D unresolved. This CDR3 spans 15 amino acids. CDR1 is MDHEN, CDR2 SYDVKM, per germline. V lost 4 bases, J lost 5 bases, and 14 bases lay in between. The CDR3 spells CASSSPGRPNEKLFF. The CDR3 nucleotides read TGTGCCAGCAGTTCTCCAGGAAGGCCGAATGAAAAACTGTTTTTT.

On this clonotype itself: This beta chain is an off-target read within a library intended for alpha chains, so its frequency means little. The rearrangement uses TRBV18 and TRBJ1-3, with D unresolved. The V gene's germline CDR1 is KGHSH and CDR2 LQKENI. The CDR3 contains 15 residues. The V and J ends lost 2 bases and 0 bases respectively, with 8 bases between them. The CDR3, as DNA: TGTGCCAGCTCACCAGACGGTCCCTCTGGAAACACCATATATTTT. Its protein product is CASSPDGPSGNTIYF. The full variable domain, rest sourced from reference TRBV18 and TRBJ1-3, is NAGVMQNPRHLVRRRGQEARLRCSPMKGHSHVYWYRQLPEEGLKFMVYLQKENIIDESGMPKERFSAEFPKEGPSILRIQQVVRGDSAAYFCASSPDGPSGNTIYFGEGSWLTVV.

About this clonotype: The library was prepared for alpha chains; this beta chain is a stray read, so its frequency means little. Here the CDR3 DNA reads TGTGCCAGCAGCCGTGGACTAGCGGGGTATGAGCAGTTCTTC. It is translated as CASSRGLAGYEQFF. The J gene is TRBJ2-1, the V gene TRBV12-3 or TRBV12-4; 12 nucleotides align to TRBD2. This CDR3 contains 14 residues. V shed 6 bases, J shed 8 bases, and the junction held 5 bases outside the gene matches.

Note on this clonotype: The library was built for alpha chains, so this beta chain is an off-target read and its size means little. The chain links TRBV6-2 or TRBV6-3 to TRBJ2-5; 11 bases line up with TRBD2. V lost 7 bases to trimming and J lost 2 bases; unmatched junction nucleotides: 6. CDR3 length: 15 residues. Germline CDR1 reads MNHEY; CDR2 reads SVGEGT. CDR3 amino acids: CASTDRLAGQETQYF. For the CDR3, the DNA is TGTGCCAGCACCGACCGACTAGCGGGACAAGAGACCCAGTACTTC.